Shown below are 13 T cell receptor beta chains from a single sample sequenced in a study of T-cell reconstitution after alpha-beta-depleted transplantation in children. Unique molecular identifiers were used in preparing the TCRbeta library. MiXCR, applied by TCRdb to the PCR reads, yields one record per CDR3 protein. Among about 200,000 distinct CDR3 sequences listed, just over 14% were seen once. This material consisted of PBMCs from the stem cell graft donor, taken from the stem cell graft. These receptors were obtained from a human donor who donated a stem cell graft to a child with acute lymphoblastic leukemia.

There are many counts of this clonotype. The genes are TRBV29-1 and TRBJ2-1; no firm D call. CDR3 length equals 14 residues. V was clipped by 7 bases and J by 0 bases, with 13 bases between them. The germline V gene has CDR1 SQVTM and CDR2 ANQGSEA. The CDR3 protein is CSGNIPSSYNEQFF. In nucleotides, the CDR3 is TGCAGCGGGAACATACCGAGCTCCTACAATGAGCAGTTCTTC.

This clonotype was recorded many times. The rearrangement links TRBV20-1 to TRBJ1-3; maybe TRBD1 (5 bases). CDR3 length equals 13 residues. Per germline, CDR1 DFQATT and CDR2 SNEGSKA (reference sequence). V dropped 4 bases and J dropped 1 base, with 8 bases sitting between them. This chain's CDR3 is CSATQGSGNTIYF. In DNA form, the CDR3 reads TGCAGTGCTACCCAGGGATCTGGAAACACCATATATTTT.

The gene calls are TRBV7-3 and TRBJ2-5, with D possibly matching TRBD2 (5 bases). CDR3 length: 15 amino acids. Trimming removed 2 bases from V and 1 base from J, with 11 bases in between. Germline V gene lookup returns CDR1 SGHTA and CDR2 FQGTGA. The CDR3 sequence: CASSLPWEFQETQYF. The CDR3 DNA reads as TGTGCCAGCAGCTTACCGTGGGAGTTCCAAGAGACCCAGTACTTC.

This clonotype occurred once. This chain connects TRBV2 to TRBJ2-7; D is perhaps TRBD2 (5 bases). Germline CDR1 is SNHLY and CDR2 is FYNNEI. Deletions cut 5 bases from V and 7 bases from J, with 15 bases between. The CDR3 runs 13 residues. For the CDR3, the DNA is TGTGCCAGCAGTCAAACCCCCCCGGGGGAGCAGTACTTC. Amino acid sequence: CASSQTPPGEQYF.

This clonotype was seen repeatedly, ten times or more. The genes are TRBV12-3 or TRBV12-4 and TRBJ1-1; D call uncertain. The CDR3 extends over 12 amino acids. Trimming left V 4 bases short and J 8 bases short, with 11 bases between. The CDR3 spells CASSSWGTEAFF. In DNA, the CDR3 is TGTGCCAGCAGTTCCTGGGGTACGGAAGCTTTCTTT.

This clonotype appeared many times. V gene TRBV27 combines with J gene TRBJ1-2, with 12 bases that match TRBD1. With 6 bases clipped from V and 5 bases from J, the junction kept 10 bases outside the gene matches. The germline V gene encodes CDR1 MNHEY and CDR2 SMNVEV (reference sequence). The CDR3 extends over 16 amino acids. CDR3 nucleotides: TGTGCCAGCAGCATTGCCGGGACAGGGGGCGGTTATGGCTACACCTTC. It translates to CASSIAGTGGGYGYTF.

This clonotype was counted ten times or more. This sequence joins TRBV5-1 and TRBJ1-1, with D hard to call. The germline V gene has CDR1 SGHRS and CDR2 YFSETQ. There are 15 residues in the CDR3. The V gene lost 0 bases and the J gene lost 4 bases, with 13 bases spanning the gap. DNA for the CDR3: TGCGCCAGCAGCTTGGAGCCAGCCACGAGCACTGAAGCTTTCTTT. It translates to CASSLEPATSTEAFF.

Concerning this clonotype itself: An end of the junction differs from the germline gene, which may be a read error. V is TRBV5-6 and J is TRBJ2-5; D call uncertain. Germline V gene data show CDR1 as SGHDT and CDR2 as YYEEEE. This CDR3 has 16 amino acids. For the CDR3, the DNA is TGTGCCAGCAGCTTGCTGTCAGAGCCGTACCAAGCGACCCAGTACTTC. Its translation is CASSLLSEPYQATQYF.

There are many counts of this clonotype. The rearrangement links TRBV10-3 to TRBJ2-1; possible D gene TRBD2, 6 bases. Trimming pared 4 bases from V and 5 bases from J, leaving 15 bases between. The germline V gene has CDR1 ENHRY and CDR2 SYGVKD. This CDR3 contains 15 residues. CDR3 nucleotide sequence: TGTGCCATCAGTGGGGGAGCTAGCGAAAACAATGAGCAGTTCTTC. Protein: CAISGGASENNEQFF.

This clonotype was counted many times. The chain uses TRBV7-9 and TRBJ2-3; either TRBD1 or TRBD2 may fit D (7 bases each). The CDR3 is made up of 15 amino acids. Germline-derived CDR1 and CDR2 are SEHNR and FQNEAQ (reference sequence). The V and J ends lost 2 bases and 7 bases respectively, with 16 bases between them. The CDR3 DNA follows: TGTGCCAGCAGCTTAAGGGGGCGGGAGCCGAATACGCAGTATTTT. Protein product: CASSLRGREPNTQYF. Full variable domain (missing parts from reference TRBV7-9 and TRBJ2-3): DTGVSQNPRHKITKRGQNVTFRCDPISEHNRLYWYRQTLGQGPEFLTYFQNEAQLEKSRLLSDRFSAERPKGSFSTLEIQRTEQGDSAMYLCASSLRGREPNTQYFGPGTRLTVL.

This clonotype was observed many times. This chain uses TRBV4-1 with TRBJ2-1; maybe TRBD1 (5 bases). Germline-derived CDR1 and CDR2 are MGHRA and YSYEKL. The germline V and J ends were trimmed by 0 bases and 3 bases, with 9 bases remaining between them. CDR3 length equals 15 residues. CDR3 DNA: TGCGCCAGCAGCCAAGAAGGGGCTTACTACAATGAGCAGTTCTTC. Translation gives CASSQEGAYYNEQFF.

The chain is built from TRBV5-5 and TRBJ2-3; D may be TRBD1 (6 bases). Deletions cut 3 bases from V and 1 base from J, with 12 bases between. The germline gives CDR1 SGHKS, CDR2 YYEKEE (reference sequence). This CDR3 has 15 residues. The chain's CDR3 is CASSSRQVRTDTQYF. In DNA form, the CDR3 reads TGTGCCAGCAGCTCCAGACAGGTTCGCACAGATACGCAGTATTTT.

Many counts were recorded for this clonotype. The chain is built from TRBV20-1 and TRBJ2-3, with D unclear. V was trimmed by 7 bases and J by 4 bases, leaving 15 bases between them. Germline CDR1 reads DFQATT; CDR2 reads SNEGSKA (reference sequence). The CDR3 totals 13 residues. CDR3 loop: CSELGPRADTQYF. The CDR3 DNA sequence: TGCAGTGAGTTAGGCCCCCGGGCAGATACGCAGTATTTT.